This entry lists 20 T cell receptor beta chains sequenced from one sample in a study of blood T cell repertoires in COVID-19. Here immunoSEQ multiplex PCR was the method, and the copy in TCRdb shows in-frame clones only, minus some. In the table there are fewer than 250,000 clones, roughly 81% of which are singletons. Specimen: peripheral blood. These receptors all come from a woman in her 70s with active or convalescent COVID-19.

The chain couples TRBV6-1 to TRBJ1-5, with 11 bases matching TRBD1. The CDR3 spans 14 residues. The germline V gene has CDR1 MNHNS and CDR2 SASEGT. J gave up 6 bases and V 3 bases, and 1 base lay outside the gene matches. CDR3 bases: TGTGCCAGCAGTGAGGGACAGGGGGGTCAGCCCCAGCATTTT. Amino acid sequence: CASSEGQGGQPQHF.

The chain is built from TRBV9 and TRBJ1-4; 7 positions agree with TRBD1. Losses at the gene ends were 0 bases for V and 3 bases for J; bases not matched to a gene: 2. CDR3 length equals 15 residues. The V gene's germline CDR1 is SGDLS and CDR2 YYNGEE. CDR3 bases: TGTGCCAGCAGCGTAGGGGGGACAGCTAATGAAAAACTGTTTTTT. This sequence encodes CASSVGGTANEKLFF.

The rearrangement links TRBV18 to TRBJ2-2, with 9 positions matching TRBD2. The junction had 6 bases not matched to a gene; V was cut back by 7 bases and J by 3 bases. CDR3 size: 15 residues. Germline V gene lookup returns CDR1 KGHSH and CDR2 LQKENI. The CDR3 coding sequence is TGTGCCAGCTTCAGAGCGGGAGGACACACCGGGGAGCTGTTTTTT. This codes for CASFRAGGHTGELFF.

This chain connects TRBV4-1 to TRBJ2-1; D ambiguous. V gave up 4 bases and J gave up 3 bases, with 16 bases separating them. This CDR3 comprises 16 residues. Germline V CDR1 and CDR2: MGHRA, YSYEKL. The CDR3 DNA sequence: TGCGCCAGCAGCCGAGATCCCCTGACGGGCTACAATGAGCAGTTCTTC. This translates into CASSRDPLTGYNEQFF.

The V call is TRBV24-1, the J call TRBJ2-5; TRBD1 matches at 10 bases. The CDR3 length is 18 residues. V gave up 5 bases and J gave up 2 bases; unmatched junction bases: 13. Germline V CDR1 and CDR2: KGHDR, SFDVKD. CDR3 sequence (DNA): TGTGCCACCAGTGGTCAACGAACTGGGGACAGGGGACAAGAGACCCAGTACTTC. This gives the protein CATSGQRTGDRGQETQYF.

The J gene is TRBJ2-3, the V gene TRBV30; D might be TRBD2 (5 bases). Trimming stripped 6 bases from V and 2 bases from J, with 15 bases between. The V gene's germline CDR1 is GTSNPN and CDR2 SVGIG (reference sequence). The CDR3 length is 14 residues. The CDR3: CACLGRGYTDTQYF. The CDR3 DNA follows: TGTGCCTGCCTAGGTAGAGGGTACACAGATACGCAGTATTTT.

The rearrangement uses TRBV25-1 and TRBJ2-1; D uncertain. The CDR3 is 15 residues long. Germline-derived CDR1 and CDR2 are MGHDK and SYGVNS. V dropped 3 bases and J dropped 1 base, with 10 bases sitting between them. The CDR3 here is CASSDSWASYNEQFF. The CDR3 nucleotides are TGTGCCAGCAGTGATTCCTGGGCGTCCTACAATGAGCAGTTCTTC.

This clone has more than one count but fewer than ten. This chain links TRBV7-9 with TRBJ2-1; D is perhaps TRBD1 (6 bases). Trimming removed 1 base at V and 4 bases at J, with 20 bases between. This CDR3 spans 18 amino acids. Per the germline V gene, CDR1 is SEHNR and CDR2 is FQNEAQ (reference sequence). CDR3 nucleotides: TGTGCCAGCAGCTTAGGGGTCAACAGGGCCCGGAGGTACAATGAGCAGTTCTTC. This translates into CASSLGVNRARRYNEQFF.

The chain has TRBV11-2 and TRBJ2-5, with 8 positions matching TRBD1. The CDR3 has 15 amino acids. Per germline, CDR1 SGHAT and CDR2 FQNNGV. V shed 6 bases and J 5 bases; nucleotides not matched to a gene: 11. CDR3 nucleotides: TGTGCCAGCAGGCCTAGCAGGGGGCGGCAGGAGACCCAGTACTTC. As protein: CASRPSRGRQETQYF.

The J gene is TRBJ1-2, the V gene TRBV12-3 or TRBV12-4, with a possible D match to TRBD1 (5 bases). CDR3 length: 11 residues. V gave up 5 bases and J gave up 5 bases, with 6 bases separating them. The CDR3 loop reads CASSGGYGYTF. CDR3 in DNA: TGTGCCAGCAGTGGGGGGTATGGCTACACCTTC.

This clone has more than one count but fewer than ten. The chain joins TRBV30 to TRBJ2-2; TRBD2 matches 10 bases. The CDR3 contains 17 residues. Germline V gene lookup returns CDR1 GTSNPN and CDR2 SVGIG (reference sequence). The ends lost 0 bases at V and 7 bases at J; junction bases unmatched: 11. The CDR3 loop reads CAWSVQQLAGAVGELFF. Written as DNA, the CDR3 is TGTGCCTGGAGTGTACAACAGCTAGCGGGAGCGGTCGGGGAGCTGTTTTTT.

The CDR3 region has the DNA TGCGCCAGCAGCTTACTAGCGAGCTCCTACGAGCAGTACTTC. Translating it yields CASSLLASSYEQYF. The V call is TRBV5-1, the J call TRBJ2-7; 7 bases match TRBD2. V dropped 2 bases and J dropped 0; count of bases not matched to a gene: 2. This CDR3 has 14 amino acids. In germline, CDR1 is SGHRS, CDR2 YFSETQ.

CDR3: CASSFPKGVNGELFF. The CDR3 DNA sequence: TGTGCCAGCAGCTTTCCCAAAGGAGTTAACGGGGAGCTGTTTTTT. The V and J genes are TRBV7-9 and TRBJ2-2; no clear D. The CDR3 runs 15 residues. Germline CDR1 is SEHNR and CDR2 is FQNEAQ (reference sequence). V lost 3 bases and J lost 7, with 15 bases in between.

CDR3 coding DNA: TGTGCCAGCAGCTTAAAGCCCCCCCCAGCGGGAGGGTTCTACAATGAGCAGTTCTTC. It specifies CASSLKPPPAGGFYNEQFF. The chain carries TRBV7-3 and TRBJ2-1; 10 bases map to TRBD2. The CDR3 covers 19 residues. The ends lost 1 base at V and 3 bases at J; junction bases unmatched: 12. CDR1 is SGHTA, CDR2 FQGTGA, per germline.

V gene TRBV6-1 combines with J gene TRBJ2-2; TRBD2 might be the D (5 bases). Germline V gene sequence: CDR1 MNHNS, CDR2 SASEGT. This CDR3 comprises 17 residues. V was trimmed by 0 bases and J by 7 bases, leaving 18 bases between them. CDR3 sequence: CASSEALRLLGGGELFF. In nucleotides, the CDR3 is TGTGCCAGCAGTGAAGCGCTTCGATTACTAGGCGGCGGGGAGCTGTTTTTT.

The CDR3 bases are TGTGCCGGCGGCTACAGGGGGCGGGAAGCTTTCTTT. Encoded protein: CAGGYRGREAFF. The genes are TRBV2 and TRBJ1-1; 9 bases align to TRBD1. J lost 8 bases, V lost 11 bases, and 9 bases had no gene match. The CDR3 extends over 12 amino acids. Germline V gene lookup returns CDR1 SNHLY and CDR2 FYNNEI.

The rearrangement uses TRBV5-1 and TRBJ1-5; TRBD1 matches 10 bases. The ends lost 3 bases at V and 8 bases at J; junction bases unmatched: 5. Germline V gene lookup returns CDR1 SGHRS and CDR2 YFSETQ. The length of the CDR3 is 14 residues. The DNA for the CDR3 is TGCGCCAGCAGCTGGGGGACAGGGGATGAGCCCCAGCATTTT. Protein sequence: CASSWGTGDEPQHF.

The rearrangement uses TRBV19 and TRBJ2-7; 10 nucleotides match TRBD1. The CDR3 runs 14 residues. CDR1 and CDR2 (germline): LNHDA, SQIVND (reference sequence). V shed 4 bases, J shed 7 bases, and the junction held 7 bases outside the gene matches. DNA of the CDR3: TGTGCCAGTAGTACCGGGACAGGGGTGTATGAGCAGTACTTC. Translated: CASSTGTGVYEQYF.

V usage is TRBV28 and J usage is TRBJ2-6; TRBD1 aligns across 9 bases. CDR1 MDHEN and CDR2 SYDVKM come from the germline V gene. The CDR3 contains 16 residues. J lost 4 bases, V lost 4 bases, and 5 bases had no gene match. The DNA for the CDR3 is TGTGCCAGCAGTTCCGGGACAGGGTCGGGGGCCAACGTCCTGACTTTC. Translation: CASSSGTGSGANVLTF.

The chain is built from TRBV3-1 (or the pseudogene TRBV3-2) and TRBJ1-2, with D possibly being TRBD1 (6 bases). The CDR3 spans 13 residues. Looked up from germline, CDR1 is LGHDT and CDR2 is YNNKEL (reference sequence). With 4 bases removed from V and 6 bases from J, the gap between germline ends came to 12 bases. The CDR3 nucleotides read TGTGCCAGCAGCCGTGGGGGCTTGAATGGCTACACCTTC. Its protein product is CASSRGGLNGYTF.